This T cell receptor (beta chain) is from a study of OX40 agonist ivuxolimab in advanced cancers. Study summary: While on treatment, patients had intravenous ivuxolimab at 0.01 to 10 mg/kg every 2 weeks. Partial responses were seen in three patients, one with hepatocellular carcinoma and two with cutaneous melanoma. Study results and caveats: Relative to CD4+ cells, CD8+ T cells on average had more expanded clones.

Sequencing used immunoSEQ multiplex PCR; TCRdb keeps in-frame clones, though not all of them. The sample records about 83,000 clones, approximately 85% being singletons. Details on this clone: What it recognizes is unknown.

This CDR3 comprises 18 residues. The V end was cut by 3 bases, the J end by 4 bases, with 21 bases between. Germline lookup yields CDR1 MGHDK and CDR2 SYGVNS. This TCR was sampled from an adult with an advanced solid tumor such as melanoma, head and neck, liver or kidney cancer. This specimen was CD4+ or CD8+ T cells sorted from blood, taken in a trial of the OX40 agonist ivuxolimab. This sequence joins TRBV25-1 and TRBJ1-4, with D maybe TRBD1 (5 bases). CDR3: CASSDNVGGTRGNEKLFF. The CDR3 bases are TGTGCCAGCAGTGATAACGTTGGGGGGACCCGGGGTAATGAAAAACTGTTTTTT.